The source of this T cell receptor beta chain is a study of cytomegalovirus exposure and HLA in healthy donors. The CDR3 runs 16 residues. From germline, CDR1 is GTSNPN and CDR2 SVGIG (reference sequence). The ends lost 2 bases at V and 6 bases at J; junction bases unmatched: 12. TCRdb keeps only in-frame clones here, not all; method: immunoSEQ multiplex PCR. The sample has approximately 88,000 clones; approximately 96% are singletons. The TCR originated in a woman aged 18 to 35 in good health and CMV-seronegative. This chain connects TRBV30 to TRBJ2-1; 8 nucleotides line up with TRBD2. Sequencing was performed on PBMCs. Written as DNA, the CDR3 is TGTGCCTGGAGTAGAGACGGGACTAGGGGATCCAATGAGCAGTTCTTC. Protein sequence: CAWSRDGTRGSNEQFF.